This TCR beta chain stems from a study of response to subunit inactivated influenza vaccine. Germline V gene lookup returns CDR1 SGHRS and CDR2 YFSETQ. V lost 3 bases to trimming and J lost 3 bases; unmatched junction nucleotides: 14. The CDR3 runs 17 residues. TCRdb re-analysed the RT-PCR reads in MiXCR, keeping a single row per CDR3 protein. This table has over 800,000 distinct CDR3 sequences, 21% appearing once. This specimen was PBMCs from blood, taken roughly 5 days after vaccination. The source of this sequence is a man aged 45 to 65 who received an inactivated influenza vaccine. V is TRBV5-1 and J is TRBJ2-5, with 7 nucleotides matching TRBD1. CDR3 in DNA: TGCGCCAGCAGCTGGCAGGCGGCGACAGGGCGGAAAGAGACCCAGTACTTC. Residues: CASSWQAATGRKETQYF.